This T cell receptor (beta chain) is drawn from a study of T cells of healthy individuals. Germline CDR1 is SGHRS and CDR2 is YFSETQ. Trimming pared 1 base from V and 4 bases from J, leaving 13 bases between. The CDR3 covers 15 residues. TCRdb analysed the 5' RACE reads with MiXCR anew, one entry per CDR3 protein. Of about 53,000 distinct CDR3 sequences listed, over 12% are singletons. This clonotype was detected many times. The genes are TRBV5-1 and TRBJ2-3; the D gene is possibly TRBD2 (6 bases). The source is a human donor in good health. CDR3 amino acids: CASSLSQGGADTQYF. The CDR3 nucleotides are TGCGCCAGCAGCTTGTCTCAGGGCGGGGCAGATACGCAGTATTTT.